These 23 T cell receptor beta chains were all obtained from the same sample, sequenced in a study of T cell changes during pregnancy in multiple sclerosis. The repertoire was sequenced with immunoSEQ multiplex PCR; TCRdb's copy has only in-frame clones and lacks some. The table includes tens of thousands of clones, more than 90% detected once. The sample here was peripheral blood, taken in the first trimester of pregnancy. These receptors originate from a female donor with multiple sclerosis, enrolled in a pregnancy study.

As regards this clone: Distinct nucleotide sequences in the sample also encode this CDR3. The rearrangement links TRBV19 to TRBJ2-7, with 8 bases fitting TRBD2. J lost 2 bases, V lost 3 bases, and 3 bases had no gene match. Germline-derived CDR1 and CDR2 are LNHDA and SQIVND (reference sequence). This CDR3 is built from 14 residues. CDR3 coding DNA: TGTGCCAGTAGTATTTCGGGGGGGACCTACGAGCAGTACTTC. Translation: CASSISGGTYEQYF.

This sequence joins TRBV7-9 and TRBJ2-5, with D perhaps TRBD1 (7 bases). The CDR3 is 15 amino acids. The V gene lost 4 bases and the J gene lost 4 bases, with 16 bases spanning the gap. Looked up from germline, CDR1 is SEHNR and CDR2 is FQNEAQ (reference sequence). In DNA form, the CDR3 reads TGTGCCAGCAGCTCACAGGGGCTCGGGGGAGAGACCCAGTACTTC. Amino acids: CASSSQGLGGETQYF.

The chain carries TRBV27 and TRBJ1-5; D unresolved. Germline CDR1 is MNHEY and CDR2 is SMNVEV (reference sequence). CDR3 size: 16 residues. V was trimmed by 5 bases and J by 4 bases, leaving 18 bases between them. The CDR3 loop reads CASSVDPSGSNQPQHF. The CDR3 bases are TGTGCCAGCAGTGTCGACCCCTCCGGGAGTAATCAGCCCCAGCATTTT.

The chain has TRBV18 and TRBJ1-1; possible D gene TRBD1, 6 bases. This CDR3 spans 15 amino acids. Per the germline V gene, CDR1 is KGHSH and CDR2 is LQKENI. V gave up 3 bases and J gave up 0 bases, with 11 bases separating them. The CDR3, as DNA: TGTGCCAGCTCACCTTTGGACAGCGTGAACACTGAAGCTTTCTTT. Translation gives CASSPLDSVNTEAFF. Full variable domain (remainder filled in from reference TRBV18 and TRBJ1-1): NAGVMQNPRHLVRRRGQEARLRCSPMKGHSHVYWYRQLPEEGLKFMVYLQKENIIDESGMPKERFSAEFPKEGPSILRIQQVVRGDSAAYFCASSPLDSVNTEAFFGQGTRLTVV.

This chain joins TRBV5-1 and TRBJ1-4; 9 nucleotides agree with TRBD1. This CDR3 has 16 residues. The V and J ends lost 0 bases and 4 bases, in that order; junction bases with no gene match: 4. CDR1 SGHRS and CDR2 YFSETQ come from the germline V gene. Here the CDR3 DNA reads TGCGCCAGCAGCTTGGGGGGGACAGGGAGTAATGAAAAACTGTTTTTT. Translation: CASSLGGTGSNEKLFF.

V and J are TRBV5-1 and TRBJ1-3; 10 bases fit TRBD1. Germline lookup yields CDR1 SGHRS and CDR2 YFSETQ. V shed 5 bases, J shed 4 bases, and the junction held 3 bases outside the gene matches. This CDR3 contains 14 residues. DNA of the CDR3: TGCGCCAGCAGTGGGACAGGGGTCGGAAACACCATATATTTT. It is translated as CASSGTGVGNTIYF.

The rearrangement links TRBV7-8 to TRBJ2-3, with D possibly being TRBD2 (6 bases). The ends were cut back, 2 bases at V and 2 bases at J, with 14 bases in the middle. Germline V gives CDR1 SGHVS, CDR2 FQNEAQ. The CDR3 covers 16 residues. The CDR3 sequence: CASSLPSSGSTDTQYF. The CDR3 DNA is TGTGCCAGCAGCTTACCAAGTAGCGGTTCCACAGATACGCAGTATTTT.

The CDR3 sequence: CASSDPMRTGGQPQHF. The CDR3 coding sequence is TGTGCCAGCAGTGACCCTATGCGGACAGGCGGACAGCCCCAGCATTTT. The rearrangement joins TRBV6-1 to TRBJ1-5; 7 nucleotides agree with TRBD1. The length of the CDR3 is 16 residues. The J segment lost 7 bases and the V segment lost 3 bases, leaving 12 bases of the junction unmatched. The germline V gene has CDR1 MNHNS and CDR2 SASEGT.

The V and J genes are TRBV9 and TRBJ2-7; a weak D match, TRBD2 (6 bases). Germline-derived CDR1 and CDR2 are SGDLS and YYNGEE. This CDR3 has 14 amino acids. The V end was cut by 3 bases, the J end by 2 bases, with 12 bases between. CDR3 sequence: CASSAGLPPYEQYF. The CDR3 nucleotides read TGTGCCAGCAGCGCGGGACTCCCTCCCTACGAGCAGTACTTC.

This clone was seen a few times. This chain joins TRBV27 and TRBJ1-1; 8 bases are shared with TRBD1. The trim removed 3 bases at V and 3 bases at J, leaving 9 bases unmatched. The CDR3 is 16 residues long. Germline CDR1 MNHEY, CDR2 SMNVEV (reference sequence). The CDR3 coding sequence is TGTGCCAGCAGTTTGACAGGGGCCAGAAGAGACACTGAAGCTTTCTTT. Its protein product is CASSLTGARRDTEAFF.

V is TRBV4-2 and J is TRBJ2-3; tentatively, D is TRBD2 (6 bases). V lost 0 bases, J lost 3 bases, and 10 bases lay in between. The germline V gene encodes CDR1 LGHNA and CDR2 YNFKEQ. The CDR3 is 15 amino acids. The CDR3 is CASSQETSLTDTQYF. Written as DNA, the CDR3 is TGTGCCAGCAGCCAAGAAACTAGCTTAACAGATACGCAGTATTTT.

This clone has more than one count but fewer than ten. In DNA, the CDR3 is TGTGCCAGCAGTTTATCGGGACTAGCGGTCACAGATACGCAGTATTTT. Protein product: CASSLSGLAVTDTQYF. The chain has TRBV6-5 and TRBJ2-3; 11 positions agree with TRBD2. Germline CDR1 reads MNHEY; CDR2 reads SVGAGI. V gave up 4 bases and J gave up 2 bases; unmatched junction bases: 5. This CDR3 comprises 16 residues.

The rearrangement uses TRBV5-1 and TRBJ1-2, with D perhaps matching TRBD1 (6 bases). The CDR3 loop spans 15 amino acids. CDR1 SGHRS and CDR2 YFSETQ come from the germline V gene. Between the trimmed V and J ends, which lost 2 bases and 4 bases, there was a span of 15 bases. Written as DNA, the CDR3 is TGCGCCAGCAGCTTAGGACAGCCGGGGGGCTATGGCTACACCTTC. Translating gives CASSLGQPGGYGYTF.

The genes are TRBV5-1 and TRBJ2-7; 8 bases align to TRBD2. Unmatched junction bases numbered 3, after V lost 7 bases and J lost 3 bases. Germline V gives CDR1 SGHRS, CDR2 YFSETQ. The CDR3 covers 12 residues. CDR3 DNA sequence: TGCGCCAGCCCGCGGGAGGTCTACGAGCAGTACTTC. This encodes CASPREVYEQYF.

The CDR3 DNA sequence: TGTGCCAGCAGCCCCGGGGGCAATCAGCCCCAGCATTTT. Protein sequence: CASSPGGNQPQHF. The chain joins TRBV7-9 to TRBJ1-5, with D unclear. The CDR3 runs 13 residues. CDR1 is SEHNR and CDR2 is FQNEAQ in the germline V gene (reference sequence). Trimming shortened V by 5 bases and J by 2 bases, and 7 bases separated the two germline ends.

This clone appeared a single time. CDR3 sequence (DNA): TGCAGCGTTGAGCCGGCTTGGGAGGGATCTCATGGCTACACCTTC. The encoded protein is CSVEPAWEGSHGYTF. The chain recombines TRBV29-1 with TRBJ1-2; D gene unclear. CDR1 is SQVTM, CDR2 ANQGSEA, per germline. V lost 3 bases, J lost 6 bases, and 20 bases lay in between. The CDR3 is made up of 15 amino acids.

This clone was detected once. This chain joins TRBV10-3 and TRBJ2-1; D is undetermined. Per the germline V gene, CDR1 is ENHRY and CDR2 is SYGVKD. V lost 6 bases and J lost 5, with 8 bases in between. The CDR3 length is 12 residues. The CDR3 region has the DNA TGTGCCATCAGCGCAGAGGACAATGAGCAGTTCTTC. This gives the protein CAISAEDNEQFF.

V usage is TRBV9 and J usage is TRBJ2-1; TRBD2 agrees at 13 bases. The CDR3 covers 15 residues. Germline CDR1 is SGDLS and CDR2 is YYNGEE. V trimming: 3 bases; J trimming: 6 bases; junction bases outside the gene matches: 3. In DNA, the CDR3 is TGTGCCAGCAGCGAGGGGACTAGCGGGATCAATGAGCAGTTCTTC. Translated: CASSEGTSGINEQFF.

The chain employs TRBV6-5 and TRBJ1-1; 7 bases are a match to TRBD1. The CDR3 has 15 residues. CDR1 and CDR2 from the germline V gene are MNHEY and SVGAGI. Losses at the gene ends were 6 bases for V and 2 bases for J; bases not matched to a gene: 9. CDR3 in amino acids: CASRDTGVQNTEAFF. The CDR3, as DNA: TGTGCCAGCAGAGATACAGGGGTCCAAAACACTGAAGCTTTCTTT.

The chain combines TRBV2 with TRBJ2-3; D gene ambiguous. Germline values: CDR1 SNHLY, CDR2 FYNNEI. There are 12 residues in the CDR3. Trimming left V 9 bases short and J 1 base short, with 8 bases between. The CDR3 reads CASRQGTDTQYF. CDR3 coding DNA: TGTGCCAGTCGCCAGGGCACAGATACGCAGTATTTT.

The V call is TRBV6-1, the J call TRBJ2-7; the match to TRBD1 covers 9 bases. Germline V gene data show CDR1 as MNHNS and CDR2 as SASEGT. Trimming at V came to 6 bases and at J to 4 bases, leaving 7 bases not matched to a gene. The CDR3 has 14 amino acids. CDR3 sequence: CASRDGTGIYEQYF. The DNA of the CDR3 is TGTGCCAGCAGGGACGGGACAGGGATTTACGAGCAGTACTTC.

The gene calls are TRBV7-9 and TRBJ2-7; TRBD1 agrees at 10 bases. The CDR3 runs 18 residues. The germline V gene has CDR1 SEHNR and CDR2 FQNEAQ (reference sequence). Trimming at V came to 5 bases and at J to 0 bases, leaving 13 bases not matched to a gene. The CDR3 sequence is CASSPAPGTGDLSYEQYF. In DNA, the CDR3 is TGTGCCAGCAGCCCCGCCCCTGGGACAGGGGACCTCTCCTACGAGCAGTACTTC.

This chain joins TRBV2 and TRBJ1-4; weak D call: TRBD1 (6 bases). V was clipped by 2 bases and J by 5 bases, with 15 bases between them. The CDR3 runs 16 residues. The germline V gene encodes CDR1 SNHLY and CDR2 FYNNEI. CDR3 nucleotides: TGTGCCAGCAGTGAACGACATAGGGGGGGGAATGAAAAACTGTTTTTT. This codes for CASSERHRGGNEKLFF.